A selection of T cell receptor beta chains follows, all from one sample in a study of T cells in Graves' hyperthyroidism and ophthalmopathy. TCRdb reprocessed the multiplex PCR reads via MiXCR and lists one record per CDR3 protein. Altogether under 600,000 distinct CDR3 sequences are present, roughly a sixth being singletons, with the ten largest covering under 3.5%. Sequencing was carried out using blood. All receptors derive from a middle-aged woman with Graves' ophthalmopathy. CDR3s include the opening cysteine and the closing phenylalanine or tryptophan. A D gene is named only where the DNA matches it firmly. Not all rows give a size; the values are once, few, many and, for expanded clones, a class.

-	TRBV19	TRBJ2-1	-	TGTGCCAGTTCCGGGACATTGTTTCTCGGGAGCTCCTACAATGAGCAGTTCTTC	CASSGTLFLGSSYNEQFF
-	TRBV7-2	TRBJ2-4	-	TGTGCCAGCAGCTCCCGGCAGGGGCTAGCAGCCAAAAACATTCAGTACTTC	CASSSRQGLAAKNIQYF
-	TRBV5-1	TRBJ2-7	few	TGCGCCAGCAGCCCCGACAGTTACTACGAGCAGTACTTC	CASSPDSYYEQYF
-	TRBV7-9	TRBJ1-1	many	TGTGCCAGCAGCTTACGTGAAACTCCTGAAGCTTTCTTT	CASSLRETPEAFF
-	TRBV6-1	TRBJ1-1	few	TGTGCCAGCAGTTGGCAGGGGAGGACTGAAGCTTTCTTT	CASSWQGRTEAFF
-	TRBV24-1	TRBJ2-3	few	TGTGCCACCAGTGGAGGGGCGCGCACAGATACGCAGTATTTT	CATSGGARTDTQYF
-	TRBV12-3/TRBV12-4	TRBJ2-7	few	TGTGCCAGCAGCCAACACAGCAGGGCAGCCTACGAGCAGTACTTC	CASSQHSRAAYEQYF
-	TRBV19	TRBJ1-1	-	TGTGCCAGTAGTTATGGGTCTTACATGAACACTGAAGCTTTCTTT	CASSYGSYMNTEAFF
-	TRBV3-1	TRBJ2-7	-	TGTGCCAGCAGCCCGCGGGGCCTAAACCCTTACGAGCAGTACTTC	CASSPRGLNPYEQYF
-	TRBV20-1	TRBJ1-1	many	TGCAGTGTAGCACTACGGCCCAGCCTTGAAGCTTTCTTT	CSVALRPSLEAFF
-	TRBV11-2	TRBJ2-2	few	TGTGCCAGCATCCTCTTTGGGACCGGGGAGCTGTTTTTT	CASILFGTGELFF
-	TRBV18	TRBJ2-5	many	TGTGCCAGCTCAACAAGCCTCCAAGAGACCCAGTACTTC	CASSTSLQETQYF
-	TRBV11-2	TRBJ1-2	-	TGTGCCAGCAGCTTAGTTTCAGGGTTCGGCTACACCTTC	CASSLVSGFGYTF
TRBD1	TRBV7-9	TRBJ1-2	few	TGTGCCAGCAGCTTTACAGGGGGCCAAGACTATGGCTACACCTTC	CASSFTGGQDYGYTF
-	TRBV13	TRBJ1-3	-	TGTGCCAGCAGCGAGGCCGGATATGATGGAAACACCATATATTTT	CASSEAGYDGNTIYF
-	TRBV4-1	TRBJ1-1	few	TGCGCCAGCAGCCAAGCCCCCGGACAGACTTACACTGAAGCTTTCTTT	CASSQAPGQTYTEAFF
-	TRBV27	TRBJ2-5	-	TGTGCCAGCAGCCCTAGATACGCAGAGACCCAGTACTTC	CASSPRYAETQYF
-	TRBV30	TRBJ1-1	many	TGTGCCTGGGCCAGTATCACTGAAGCTTTCTTT	CAWASITEAFF
-	TRBV18	TRBJ1-4	few	TGTGCCAGCTCACCGGACGGATATGAAAAACTGTTTTTT	CASSPDGYEKLFF
-	TRBV13	TRBJ2-5	many	TGTGCCAGCAGCCCACGACAGGGAGGAGAGACCCAGTACTTC	CASSPRQGGETQYF
-	TRBV7-2	TRBJ2-1	many	TGTGCCAGCAGTAGAGCCGGGACCTCCTCCTACAATGAGCAGTTCTTC	CASSRAGTSSYNEQFF
TRBD2	TRBV28	TRBJ2-7	many	TGTGCCAGCAGGAATACCGGGACTATAGCCTACGAGCAGTACTTC	CASRNTGTIAYEQYF
-	TRBV10-3	TRBJ2-7	-	TGTGCCATCAGTCCAACAGGAAAGGGGGACCTTTACGAGCAGTACTTC	CAISPTGKGDLYEQYF
TRBD1	TRBV7-9	TRBJ2-1	many	TGTGCCAGCAGCTTAGTTGGCACAGGGGAACCTCACTACAATGAGCAGTTCTTC	CASSLVGTGEPHYNEQFF
-	TRBV30	TRBJ2-7	few	TGTGCCTGGAGCGTGCCAGGTTACGAGCAGTACTTC	CAWSVPGYEQYF
-	TRBV11-2	TRBJ1-1	few	TGTGCCAGCAGCTTGGCCGAAACGAACACTGAAGCTTTCTTT	CASSLAETNTEAFF
TRBD1	TRBV5-1	TRBJ1-3	-	TGCGCCAGCAGCTACCTCCAGGGGGCTGGAAACACCATATATTTT	CASSYLQGAGNTIYF
-	TRBV7-3	TRBJ2-2	few	TGTGCCAGCAGCGAACAAGGGGCCGGGACCGGGGAGCTGTTTTTT	CASSEQGAGTGELFF
-	TRBV19	TRBJ2-5	-	TGTGCCAGTATAAGGGACTGGAGGGGAGAGACCCAGTACTTC	CASIRDWRGETQYF
TRBD1	TRBV27	TRBJ1-2	few	TGTGCCAGCAAAACGCAGGGGGCTTATCATGGCTACACCTTC	CASKTQGAYHGYTF
TRBD2	TRBV20-1	TRBJ2-7	few	TGCAGTGCTTTTAGCGGGAGGTCGGAGGAGCAGTACTTC	CSAFSGRSEEQYF
TRBD1	TRBV7-2	TRBJ1-4	-	TGTGCCAGCAGAGGGGACAGGGGAAGAGAAAAACTGTTTTTT	CASRGDRGREKLFF
TRBD1	TRBV12-3/TRBV12-4	TRBJ2-5	-	TGTGCCAGCAGTTTCCGGGACAGGGGGATTGGGGGGGAGACCCAGTACTTC	CASSFRDRGIGGETQYF